The clone carrying this T cell receptor (beta chain) came up many times. The target antigen is unknown. The source of the sample is a study of T-cell memory formation after mild COVID-19. Broader study findings: Confirmation was lacking for SARS-CoV-2 specificity of second-wave clones that peaked on day 37. Largely, contracting CD4+ clones fell within CM and EM, and contracting CD8+ clones within EMRA. Clones contracting over day 15 to 85 were CD4/CD8 balanced, with later expanders leaning CD4+.

TCRdb re-derived calls from the 5' RACE reads in MiXCR, one entry per CDR3 protein. The sample has 15,000 or so distinct CDR3 sequences; 20% to 25% are singletons. With 10 bases clipped from V and 0 bases from J, the junction kept 10 bases outside the gene matches. The CDR3 extends over 16 amino acids. In germline, CDR1 is MDHEN, CDR2 SYDVKM. The gene calls are TRBV28 and TRBJ2-3, with 10 bases that match TRBD2. Sequencing was carried out using PBMCs or a T cell subset sorted from them (not recorded which). This TCR was sampled from a man younger than 35 who had mild COVID-19 (a few samples of this study predate the infection). Cell type and time point are not known. The CDR3 sequence is CATLPLGLASTDTQYF. Here the CDR3 DNA reads TGTGCCACCCTCCCGCTGGGACTAGCGAGCACAGATACGCAGTATTTT. Full variable domain (rest looked up from reference TRBV28 and TRBJ2-3): DVKVTQSSRYLVKRTGEKVFLECVQDMDHENMFWYRQDPGLGLRLIYFSYDVKMKEKGDIPEGYSVSREKKERFSLILESASTNQTSMYLCATLPLGLASTDTQYFGPGTRLTVL.